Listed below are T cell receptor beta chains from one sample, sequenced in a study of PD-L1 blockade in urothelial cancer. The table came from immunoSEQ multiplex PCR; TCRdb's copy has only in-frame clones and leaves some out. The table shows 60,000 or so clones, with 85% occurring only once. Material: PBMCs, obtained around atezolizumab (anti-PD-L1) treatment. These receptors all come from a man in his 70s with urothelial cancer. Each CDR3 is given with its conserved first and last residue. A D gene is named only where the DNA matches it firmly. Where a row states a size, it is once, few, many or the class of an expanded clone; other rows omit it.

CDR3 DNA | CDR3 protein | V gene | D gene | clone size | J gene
TGTGCCACCCGCGATGGGGCATATGAAGCTTTCTTT | CATRDGAYEAFF | TRBV6-5 | . | . | TRBJ1-1
TGTGCCAGCATCAGGGGTGGGCAAACAGATACGCAGTATTTT | CASIRGGQTDTQYF | TRBV6-1 | . | . | TRBJ2-3
TGCGCCAGCAGCGTCGGGAGCTACAATGAGCAGTTCTTC | CASSVGSYNEQFF | TRBV5-1 | . | . | TRBJ2-1
TGTGCCAGCAGTGAAACTCTAACAGGGGGCGATAACTATGGCTACACCTTC | CASSETLTGGDNYGYTF | TRBV2 | TRBD1 | . | TRBJ1-2
TGTGCCAGCAGCTTAGGCCGCCGCGGGGGCGAGCAGTTCTTC | CASSLGRRGGEQFF | TRBV7-3 | . | . | TRBJ2-1
TGTGCCAGCAACCCCCCCGGGAGGGGAGAAGAGACCCAGTACTTC | CASNPPGRGEETQYF | TRBV6-1 | TRBD2 | . | TRBJ2-5
TGTGCCAGCAGCCCCGGTGGGGCGATGAACACTGAAGCTTTCTTT | CASSPGGAMNTEAFF | TRBV6-5 | . | . | TRBJ1-1
TGCGCCAGCAGCGGAGGAGGACAGTGGAGCACTGAAGCTTTCTTT | CASSGGGQWSTEAFF | TRBV5-1 | . | . | TRBJ1-1
TGCGCCAGCAGCTTGGCCGGGCTAGCGGGAGTACACAATGAGCAGTTCTTC | CASSLAGLAGVHNEQFF | TRBV5-1 | TRBD2 | . | TRBJ2-1
TGTGCCACCTCGCCCCATGGACAGGGCGACACTGAAGCTTTCTTT | CATSPHGQGDTEAFF | TRBV6-1 | TRBD1 | few | TRBJ1-1
TGTGCCAGCAGTTTAATCAGGGGTTCCTACAATGAGCAGTTCTTC | CASSLIRGSYNEQFF | TRBV2 | . | few | TRBJ2-1
TGTGCCAGCAGCCAAGAAACGCACGACAGATACGCGTATTTT | CASSQETHDRYAYF | TRBV4-2 | . | . | TRBJ2-3
TGTGCCAGCACTCCTACTTATGGTGAGCAGTTCTTC | CASTPTYGEQFF | TRBV6-5 | . | . | TRBJ2-1
TGTGCCAGCAGGGAGGGACAGGGAAACAACGAGCAGTACTTC | CASREGQGNNEQYF | TRBV2 | TRBD1 | . | TRBJ2-7
TGTGCCAGCAGTCCGGGAGCAGAATACGAGCAGTACTTC | CASSPGAEYEQYF | TRBV28 | . | few | TRBJ2-7
TGCGCCAGCAGCTTGGGTGGGACTAGCGGTTACGAGCAGTACTTC | CASSLGGTSGYEQYF | TRBV5-1 | TRBD2 | . | TRBJ2-7
TGTGCCTGGAGTGCACCTTGGGCGGGGACTGAAGCTTTCTTT | CAWSAPWAGTEAFF | TRBV30 | . | . | TRBJ1-1
TGTGCCAGCAGTGAACCGACAGGGCCCGTCCCCTACGAGCAGTACTTC | CASSEPTGPVPYEQYF | TRBV6-1 | TRBD1 | . | TRBJ2-7
TGTGCCAGCAGTTTAGGGGTAGCGGGAGAATCCCAAGAGACCCAGTACTTC | CASSLGVAGESQETQYF | TRBV28 | TRBD2 | once | TRBJ2-5
TGTGCCAGCAATGGGGGGAGTAACAATCAGCCCCAGCATTTT | CASNGGSNNQPQHF | TRBV9 | . | . | TRBJ1-5
TGTGCCAGCAGCCCCGGCGGGATCGAAGGCTACACCTTC | CASSPGGIEGYTF | TRBV6-4 | . | . | TRBJ1-2
TGCGCCAGCAGCGTGGGGACAGGGCCCTACAATGAGCAGTTCTTC | CASSVGTGPYNEQFF | TRBV5-1 | TRBD1 | . | TRBJ2-1
TGTGCCAGTAGTATAAGCGGGGACAATGAGCAGTTCTTC | CASSISGDNEQFF | TRBV19 | TRBD2 | . | TRBJ2-1
TGCGCCAGCAGTCAATCGCCCGCGGACAGGGGGATGAACACTGAAGCTTTCTTT | CASSQSPADRGMNTEAFF | TRBV23-1 | TRBD1 | . | TRBJ1-1
TGTGCCAGCAGTTACCCGGGGAGGCAAGAGACCCAGTACTTC | CASSYPGRQETQYF | TRBV6-5 | . | . | TRBJ2-5
TGTGCCAGCAGTATGCTTGGCAGGCCCTCCTACGAGCAGTACTTC | CASSMLGRPSYEQYF | TRBV27 | . | . | TRBJ2-7
TGTGCCAGCAGCGTCGGCCCAGGGGGCCCTAATGAAAAACTGTTTTTT | CASSVGPGGPNEKLFF | TRBV9 | TRBD1 | . | TRBJ1-4
TGTGCCAGTAGTATGGGCGGGAGCCCCCAAGAGACCCAGTACTTC | CASSMGGSPQETQYF | TRBV19 | TRBD2 | . | TRBJ2-5
TGTGCCAGCAGCGTAGGGGGGGGTTCGGGTCAGCCCCAGCATTTT | CASSVGGGSGQPQHF | TRBV9 | . | . | TRBJ1-5
TGCGCCAGCAGACCGGACAGCAGCTCCTACGAGCAGTACTTC | CASRPDSSSYEQYF | TRBV5-1 | . | . | TRBJ2-7
TGTGCCAGTAGTCGTCTACTCCAGACAGCTAACTATGGCTACACCTTC | CASSRLLQTANYGYTF | TRBV19 | . | few | TRBJ1-2
TGTGCCAGCAGCCAACAGAGCTCCTACAATGAGCAGTTCTTC | CASSQQSSYNEQFF | TRBV7-9 | . | . | TRBJ2-1
TGTGCCAGCAGTTTAAGGAGGGAGCTAGGGACCCAAACCCGCTCTGGGGCCAACGTCCTGACTTTC | CASSLRRELGTQTRSGANVLTF | TRBV27 | . | . | TRBJ2-6
TGTGCCAGGGCTACAGATAGCAATCAGCCCCAGCATTTT | CARATDSNQPQHF | TRBV19 | . | once | TRBJ1-5
TGTGCCAGCAGCTTCTCTAGGGAGCGGTTCAATGAGCAGTTCTTC | CASSFSRERFNEQFF | TRBV11-3 | . | . | TRBJ2-1
TGCGCCAGCAGTTTCGTCGGGGAGACCCAGTACTTC | CASSFVGETQYF | TRBV5-1 | . | once | TRBJ2-5
TGTGCCAGCAGAACCGGGACAGCTAACTATGGCTACACCTTC | CASRTGTANYGYTF | TRBV2 | TRBD1 | . | TRBJ1-2
TGCGCCAGCAGCTTGGTGTCCAGGGGGCGTGAAAAACTGTTTTTT | CASSLVSRGREKLFF | TRBV5-1 | TRBD1 | . | TRBJ1-4
TGTGCCAGCAGTTCCGGACTAGCGGAGGAGAGCTCCTACGAGCAGTACTTC | CASSSGLAEESSYEQYF | TRBV28 | TRBD2 | once | TRBJ2-7
TGTGCCAGCAGCGACCGGGACAGTTTCTCTGGGGCCAACGTCCTGACTTTC | CASSDRDSFSGANVLTF | TRBV9 | TRBD1 | . | TRBJ2-6
TGCGCCAGCAGCTTGGGACTAGCGGGAGAGACCCAGTACTTC | CASSLGLAGETQYF | TRBV5-1 | TRBD2 | few | TRBJ2-5
TGTGCCATCAGTGACCCGGGACTAGCGGGATCCATTTACGAGCAGTACTTC | CAISDPGLAGSIYEQYF | TRBV10-3 | TRBD2 | . | TRBJ2-7
TGTGCCATCAGCGCCGGTCCGTTGAATCAGCCCCAGCATTTT | CAISAGPLNQPQHF | TRBV10-3 | . | once | TRBJ1-5
TGTGCCAGCAGTCCCCGGAGAAGATCTGGCAGCGACGAATACGAGCAGTACTTC | CASSPRRRSGSDEYEQYF | TRBV28 | . | . | TRBJ2-7
TGTGCCACCAACATGGAGGGGACCTACAATGAGCAGTTCTTC | CATNMEGTYNEQFF | TRBV15 | . | . | TRBJ2-1
TGTGCCAGTAGTATACAGGGGGCGGATGGCTACACCTTC | CASSIQGADGYTF | TRBV19 | TRBD1 | . | TRBJ1-2
TGTGCCAGCAGCTTAGATAGCCACACTGAAGCTTTCTTT | CASSLDSHTEAFF | TRBV7-8 | . | . | TRBJ1-1
TGTGCCAGCAAGGGGGCGGATAATGAAAAACTGTTTTTT | CASKGADNEKLFF | TRBV28 | TRBD1 | . | TRBJ1-4
TGTGCCAGCAGTTACAGACAGGGAAGGAATGAGCAGTTCTTC | CASSYRQGRNEQFF | TRBV6-5 | TRBD1 | . | TRBJ2-1
TGCGCCAGCAGTGAGGATCGAGGGGGGAGGGCCCCGGGGGAGCAGTACTTC | CASSEDRGGRAPGEQYF | TRBV10-1 | . | . | TRBJ2-7
TGCGCCAGCAGGCGACAGGGCTCCCAAGAGACCCAGTACTTC | CASRRQGSQETQYF | TRBV5-1 | TRBD1 | . | TRBJ2-5
TGCGCCAGCAGCTTGGGAGGGGCGGGGGTAAGGAACGAGCAGTACTTC | CASSLGGAGVRNEQYF | TRBV5-1 | TRBD2 | once | TRBJ2-7
TGTGCCAGCAGCGTGACCAGGGGTATCTATGGCTACACCTTC | CASSVTRGIYGYTF | TRBV5-6 | . | . | TRBJ1-2
TGTGCCAGCAGCCCCCGGGACAGGGGGCGCCAAGAGACCCAGTACTTC | CASSPRDRGRQETQYF | TRBV9 | TRBD1 | . | TRBJ2-5
TGCGCCAGCACAGGGGGCACTGAAGCTTTCTTT | CASTGGTEAFF | TRBV5-1 | TRBD1 | . | TRBJ1-1
TGTGCCAGCAGTACGAAGGGGGATCTCTACGAGCAGTACTTC | CASSTKGDLYEQYF | TRBV6-1 | . | . | TRBJ2-7
TGTGCCAGCAGCGACCCGGGGGATACTAACCCCACAGATACGCAGTATTTT | CASSDPGDTNPTDTQYF | TRBV2 | . | many | TRBJ2-3